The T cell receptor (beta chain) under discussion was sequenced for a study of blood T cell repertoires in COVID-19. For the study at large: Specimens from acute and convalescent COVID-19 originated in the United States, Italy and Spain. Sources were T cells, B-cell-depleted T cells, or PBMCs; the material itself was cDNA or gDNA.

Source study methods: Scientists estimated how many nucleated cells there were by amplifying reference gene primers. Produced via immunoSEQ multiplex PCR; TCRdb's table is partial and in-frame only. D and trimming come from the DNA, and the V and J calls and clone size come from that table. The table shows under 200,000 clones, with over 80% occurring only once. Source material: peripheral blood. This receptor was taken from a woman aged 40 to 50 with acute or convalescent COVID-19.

Here the CDR3 DNA reads TGCGCCAGCAGCTTGGTACGACACGAAAAACTGTTTTTT. Its translation is CASSLVRHEKLFF. The rearrangement uses TRBV5-1 and TRBJ1-4, with D unclear. Deletions cut 0 bases from V and 8 bases from J, with 8 bases between. Looked up from germline, CDR1 is SGHRS and CDR2 is YFSETQ. The CDR3 loop spans 13 amino acids.